This T cell receptor (beta chain) was recorded in a study of blood T cell repertoires in COVID-19. Turning to the study itself: Both acute and convalescent COVID-19 samples were obtained from the United States, Italy and Spain.

As originally analysed: Reference gene primer amplification gave estimated nucleated cell counts. The protocol was immunoSEQ multiplex PCR, while the TCRdb copy is restricted to in-frame clones and leaves out a portion. Clonal size and the V and J genes are those of that table, whereas D and trimming came from the DNA. The table has 430,000 or so clones, 70% to 90% seen once. Cohort allocation depended upon clinical history that participants reported. No more than 2 weeks before study entry, exposed participants had met a case of COVID-19. Trimming pared 6 bases from V and 0 bases from J, leaving 11 bases between. CDR1 is MDHEN and CDR2 is SYDVKM in the germline V gene. This CDR3 comprises 14 residues.

The V gene is TRBV28, the J gene TRBJ1-2, with D perhaps matching TRBD1 (5 bases). The source material was PBMCs or T cells enriched from blood (not recorded which). This clonotype was sampled from a woman aged 18 to 35 who had been exposed to COVID-19. The CDR3 DNA reads as TGTGCCAGCAGGGAGGGGAGGTCTAACTATGGCTACACCTTC. Its protein is CASREGRSNYGYTF.